This passage covers 17 T cell receptor beta chains from one sample sequenced in a study of shared clonotypes between healthy human individuals. Libraries were prepared by immunoSEQ multiplex PCR; TCRdb keeps only in-frame clonotypes and omits some of them. The sample carries some 2.1 million clones, 95% recorded once. Sequencing used naive CD4+ T cells sorted from blood. Subset described: CD45RA+ positively selected. These receptors originate from a man aged 18-30 years in good health.

The gene calls are TRBV15 and TRBJ2-7; D uncertain. The CDR3 is 14 amino acids. The germline V gene encodes CDR1 LNHNV and CDR2 YYDKDF (reference sequence). Between the trimmed V and J ends, which lost 0 bases and 5 bases, there was a span of 11 bases. CDR3 nucleotide sequence: TGTGCCACCAGCAGAGATCTGGGGTATCACGAGCAGTACTTC. It encodes CATSRDLGYHEQYF.

The V gene is TRBV9, the J gene TRBJ1-4, with 7 bases identical to TRBD1. Germline V gene data show CDR1 as SGDLS and CDR2 as YYNGEE. V lost 3 bases to trimming and J lost 4 bases; unmatched junction nucleotides: 6. This CDR3 has 15 amino acids. The CDR3 DNA reads as TGTGCCAGCAGCGCCCGACAGGGCCTTAATGAAAAACTGTTTTTT. Translating gives CASSARQGLNEKLFF.

The V call is TRBV30, the J call TRBJ1-3, with 8 positions matching TRBD1. Germline assignment: CDR1 GTSNPN and CDR2 SVGIG (reference sequence). The junction had 4 bases not matched to a gene; V was cut back by 0 bases and J by 3 bases. The CDR3 loop spans 15 amino acids. For the CDR3, the DNA is TGTGCCTGGAGTGTACCAGGGGGCCTTGGAAACACCATATATTTT. This gives the protein CAWSVPGGLGNTIYF.

With regard to this clone: The sample has other DNA sequences that encode this CDR3 too. The gene calls are TRBV5-1 and TRBJ1-4, with TRBD1 matching 8 bases. With V trimmed by 3 bases and J by 3 bases, 1 base remained unmatched. The CDR3 covers 14 residues. Germline assignment: CDR1 SGHRS and CDR2 YFSETQ. CDR3 sequence: CASSSDRANEKLFF. The DNA for the CDR3 is TGCGCCAGCAGCTCGGACAGGGCTAATGAAAAACTGTTTTTT.

This sequence joins TRBV4-2 and TRBJ2-3; D possibly matches TRBD1 or TRBD2 (6 bases each). The V gene's germline CDR1 is LGHNA and CDR2 YNFKEQ. The germline V and J ends were trimmed by 1 base and 4 bases, with 15 bases remaining between them. This CDR3 contains 16 residues. CDR3 sequence: CASSQGGRGQSDTQYF. CDR3 bases: TGTGCCAGCAGCCAAGGGGGGCGGGGTCAATCAGATACGCAGTATTTT.

The chain recombines TRBV19 with TRBJ1-1; 9 bases map to TRBD1. Germline V gives CDR1 LNHDA, CDR2 SQIVND (reference sequence). This CDR3 spans 15 amino acids. The V gene end was trimmed by 5 bases and the J gene end by 5 bases; junction bases not matched to a gene: 9. This CDR3 reads CASSGPRTGVTEAFF. For the CDR3, the DNA is TGTGCCAGTAGTGGACCGAGGACAGGGGTTACTGAAGCTTTCTTT.

The rearrangement links TRBV7-2 to TRBJ2-7; either TRBD1 or TRBD2 may supply D (5 bases each). The CDR3 runs to 16 residues. Trimming stripped 3 bases from V and 4 bases from J, with 19 bases between. CDR1 and CDR2 (germline): SGHTA, FQGNSA. The CDR3 is CASSFGTLGMLYEQYF. The CDR3 DNA reads as TGTGCCAGCAGCTTCGGGACCCTCGGAATGCTATACGAGCAGTACTTC. Combining the CDR3 with reference TRBV7-2 and TRBJ2-7 gives the whole variable domain GAGVSQSPSNKVTEKGKDVELRCDPISGHTALYWYRQSLGQGLEFLIYFQGNSAPDKSGLPSDRFSAERTGGSVSTLTIQRTQQEDSAVYLCASSFGTLGMLYEQYFGPGTRLTVT.

The rearrangement uses TRBV7-2 and TRBJ2-7; D uncertain. The CDR3 runs to 13 residues. CDR1 is SGHTA and CDR2 is FQGNSA in the germline V gene. Trimming took 8 bases from V and 5 from J, leaving 16 bases between them. The CDR3 bases are TGTGCCAGCGCCTCAGTTACGGTCCACGAGCAGTACTTC. As protein: CASASVTVHEQYF.

The genes are TRBV2 and TRBJ1-5; D ambiguous. The CDR3 runs to 15 residues. The germline gives CDR1 SNHLY, CDR2 FYNNEI. V lost 0 bases, J lost 6 bases, and 12 bases lay in between. CDR3 loop: CASSEAVGVSQPQHF. CDR3 nucleotide sequence: TGTGCCAGCAGTGAAGCGGTCGGGGTTAGTCAGCCCCAGCATTTT.

The chain has TRBV29-1 and TRBJ2-4; D possibly corresponds to TRBD1 (7 bases). The CDR3 consists of 12 residues. Trimming left V 3 bases short and J 7 bases short, with 10 bases between. Germline V gene lookup returns CDR1 SQVTM and CDR2 ANQGSEA. The CDR3 DNA reads TGCAGCGTTGAGTCAGGGGGGAACATTCAGTACTTC. This translates into CSVESGGNIQYF.

This rearrangement joins TRBV5-8 to TRBJ1-5, with D uncertain. The V end lost 1 base, the J end lost 3 bases, and 8 bases lay between the germline ends. The CDR3 is made up of 14 amino acids. Germline V gene sequence: CDR1 SGHTS, CDR2 YDEGEE. CDR3 residues: CASSLWLSNQPQHF. CDR3 nucleotides: TGTGCCAGCAGCTTGTGGCTGTCCAATCAGCCCCAGCATTTT.

The V gene is TRBV2, the J gene TRBJ2-5, with D perhaps matching TRBD1 or TRBD2 (5 bases each). The CDR3 consists of 13 residues. V was shortened by 8 bases and J by 2 bases, with 12 bases between the two germline ends. Germline V gene data show CDR1 as SNHLY and CDR2 as FYNNEI. CDR3 DNA: TGTGCCAGCCTCCGGGACGAACAAGAGACCCAGTACTTC. This sequence encodes CASLRDEQETQYF.

CDR3 sequence reads: CASSSGQTSYGYTF. The CDR3 DNA reads as TGTGCCAGCAGCTCTGGACAGACCTCTTATGGCTACACCTTC. This chain uses TRBV7-2 with TRBJ1-2; possible D gene TRBD1, 6 bases. The CDR3 runs to 14 residues. Trimming pared 4 bases from V and 5 bases from J, leaving 14 bases between. Germline V lookup: CDR1 SGHTA, CDR2 FQGNSA.

In this sample, this clone turned up once. The rearrangement joins TRBV7-9 to TRBJ1-5; D possibly corresponds to TRBD1 (5 bases). Trimming removed 5 bases at V and 7 bases at J, with 12 bases between. This CDR3 spans 13 amino acids. CDR1 and CDR2 (germline): SEHNR, FQNEAQ (reference sequence). The chain's CDR3 is CASSDQGYQPQHF. CDR3 DNA: TGTGCCAGCAGCGACCAGGGTTACCAGCCCCAGCATTTT.

A note on this clone: This specimen includes other DNA sequences encoding the same CDR3. CDR3 loop: CAWSSGVETQYF. DNA for the CDR3: TGTGCCTGGTCCTCAGGGGTTGAGACCCAGTACTTC. V is TRBV30 and J is TRBJ2-5, with a tentative D call TRBD1 (6 bases). Germline CDR1 is GTSNPN and CDR2 is SVGIG (reference sequence). Between the trimmed V and J ends, which lost 5 bases and 5 bases, there was a span of 12 bases. This CDR3 spans 12 amino acids.

As concerns this clone: The DNA is left out, because the CDR3 cannot be placed on it with certainty; the CDR3 is given as TCRdb lists it. This sequence joins TRBV7-9 and TRBJ2-3. Germline V gene sequence: CDR1 SEHNR, CDR2 FQNEAQ (reference sequence). A total of 15 residues make up the CDR3, ends included. CDR3 loop: CASSSSMGGTDTQYF.

About this clone itself: At the DNA level, this CDR3 is encoded by other sequences in the same sample as well. J is TRBJ2-7 and V is TRBV18; D gene unclear. V lost 3 bases, J lost 0 bases, and 6 bases lay in between. Germline V CDR1 and CDR2: KGHSH, LQKENI. This CDR3 region has 13 residues. The CDR3 sequence: CASSPDGSYEQYF. Written as DNA, the CDR3 is TGTGCCAGCTCACCGGACGGCTCCTACGAGCAGTACTTC. Filled out from reference TRBV18 and TRBJ2-7, the complete variable domain reads NAGVMQNPRHLVRRRGQEARLRCSPMKGHSHVYWYRQLPEEGLKFMVYLQKENIIDESGMPKERFSAEFPKEGPSILRIQQVVRGDSAAYFCASSPDGSYEQYFGPGTRLTVT.